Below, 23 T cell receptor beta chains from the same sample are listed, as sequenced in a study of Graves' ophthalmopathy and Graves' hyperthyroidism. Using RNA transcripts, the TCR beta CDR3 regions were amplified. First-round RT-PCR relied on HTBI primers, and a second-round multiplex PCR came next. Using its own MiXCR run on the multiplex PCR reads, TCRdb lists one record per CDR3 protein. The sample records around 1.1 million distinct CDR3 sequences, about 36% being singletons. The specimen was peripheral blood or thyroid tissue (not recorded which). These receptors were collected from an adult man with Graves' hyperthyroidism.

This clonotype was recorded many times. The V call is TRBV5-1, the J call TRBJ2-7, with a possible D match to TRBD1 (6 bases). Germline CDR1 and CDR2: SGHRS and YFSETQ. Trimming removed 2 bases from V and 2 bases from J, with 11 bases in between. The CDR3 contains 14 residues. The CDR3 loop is CASSLVQGTYEQYF. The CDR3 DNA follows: TGCGCCAGCAGCTTAGTACAGGGCACCTACGAGCAGTACTTC.

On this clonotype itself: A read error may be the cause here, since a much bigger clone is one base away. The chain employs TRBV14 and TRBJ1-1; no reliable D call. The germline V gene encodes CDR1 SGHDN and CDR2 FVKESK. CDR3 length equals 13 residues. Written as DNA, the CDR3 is TGTGCCGGCAGCCAACCTACAGACACTGAAGCTTTCTTT. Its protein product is CAGSQPTDTEAFF.

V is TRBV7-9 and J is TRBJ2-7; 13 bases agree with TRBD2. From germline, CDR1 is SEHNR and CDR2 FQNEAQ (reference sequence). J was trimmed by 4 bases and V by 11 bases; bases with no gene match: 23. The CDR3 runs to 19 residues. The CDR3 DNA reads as TGTGCCCCCGGGACAGGGCATTGGACTAGCGGGAGAAGTTATTACGAGCAGTACTTC. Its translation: CAPGTGHWTSGRSYYEQYF.

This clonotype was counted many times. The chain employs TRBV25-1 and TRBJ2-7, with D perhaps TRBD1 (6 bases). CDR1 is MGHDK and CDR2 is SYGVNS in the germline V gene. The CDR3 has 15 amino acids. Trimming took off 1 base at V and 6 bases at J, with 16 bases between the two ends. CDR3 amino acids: CASSESQGPRSEQYF. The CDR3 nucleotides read TGTGCCAGCAGTGAATCCCAGGGGCCGAGGAGCGAGCAGTACTTC.

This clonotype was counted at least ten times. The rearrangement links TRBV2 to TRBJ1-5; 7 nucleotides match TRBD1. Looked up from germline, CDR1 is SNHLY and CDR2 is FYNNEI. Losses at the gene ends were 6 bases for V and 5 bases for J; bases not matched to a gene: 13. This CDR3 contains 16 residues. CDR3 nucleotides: TGTGCCAGCAGGGGACGACAGGGACGTCGGGATCAGCCCCAGCATTTT. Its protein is CASRGRQGRRDQPQHF. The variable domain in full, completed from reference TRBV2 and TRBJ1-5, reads EPEVTQTPSHQVTQMGQEVILRCVPISNHLYFYWYRQILGQKVEFLVSFYNNEISEKSEIFDDQFSVERPDGSNFTLKIRSTKLEDSAMYFCASRGRQGRRDQPQHFGDGTRLSIL.

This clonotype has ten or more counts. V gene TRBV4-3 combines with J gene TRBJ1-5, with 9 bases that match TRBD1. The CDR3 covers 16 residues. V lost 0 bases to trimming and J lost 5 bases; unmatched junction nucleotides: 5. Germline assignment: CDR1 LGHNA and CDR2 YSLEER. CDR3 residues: CASSQDVGQGYQPQHF. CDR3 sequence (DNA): TGCGCCAGCAGCCAAGACGTGGGACAGGGTTATCAGCCCCAGCATTTT.

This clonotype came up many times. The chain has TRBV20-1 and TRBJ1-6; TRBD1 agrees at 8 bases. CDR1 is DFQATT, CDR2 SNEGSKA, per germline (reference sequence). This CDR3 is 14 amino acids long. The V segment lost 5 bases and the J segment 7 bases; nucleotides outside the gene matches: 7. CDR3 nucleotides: TGCAGTGCTTCAGGGGGCGGCCGAAATTCACCCCTCCACTTT. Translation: CSASGGGRNSPLHF.

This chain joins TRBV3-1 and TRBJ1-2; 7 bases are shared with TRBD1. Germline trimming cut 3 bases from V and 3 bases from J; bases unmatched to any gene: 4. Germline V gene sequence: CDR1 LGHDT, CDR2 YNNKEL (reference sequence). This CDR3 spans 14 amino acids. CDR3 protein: CASSHSGQHYGYTF. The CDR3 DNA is TGTGCCAGCAGCCACTCGGGACAGCACTATGGCTACACCTTC.

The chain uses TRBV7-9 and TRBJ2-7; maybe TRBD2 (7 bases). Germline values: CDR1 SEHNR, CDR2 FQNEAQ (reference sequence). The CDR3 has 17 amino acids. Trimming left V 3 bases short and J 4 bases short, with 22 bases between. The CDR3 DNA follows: TGTGCCAGCAGCTTGGAGGGACGGGGGGCGTTGAGATACGAGCAGTACTTC. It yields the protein CASSLEGRGALRYEQYF.

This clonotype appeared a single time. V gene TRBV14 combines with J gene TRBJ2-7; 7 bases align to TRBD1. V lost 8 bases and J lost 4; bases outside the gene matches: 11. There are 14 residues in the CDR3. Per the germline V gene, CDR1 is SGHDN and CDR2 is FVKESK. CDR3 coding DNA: TGTGCCAGCGCCCTCGGGACAGATAATTACGAGCAGTACTTC. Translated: CASALGTDNYEQYF.

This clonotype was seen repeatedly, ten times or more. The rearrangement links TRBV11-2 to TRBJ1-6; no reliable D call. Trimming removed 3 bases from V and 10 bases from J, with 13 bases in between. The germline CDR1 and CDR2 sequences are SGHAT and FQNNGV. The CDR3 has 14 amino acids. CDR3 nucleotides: TGTGCCAGCAGCTTGATCCTGGGAAACTCACCCCTCCACTTT. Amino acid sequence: CASSLILGNSPLHF.

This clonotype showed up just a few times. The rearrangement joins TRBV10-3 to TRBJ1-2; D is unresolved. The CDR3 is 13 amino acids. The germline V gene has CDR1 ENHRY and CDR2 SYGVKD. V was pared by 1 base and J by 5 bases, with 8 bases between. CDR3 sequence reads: CAISEYETYGYTF. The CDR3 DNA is TGTGCCATCAGTGAGTACGAGACGTATGGCTACACCTTC.

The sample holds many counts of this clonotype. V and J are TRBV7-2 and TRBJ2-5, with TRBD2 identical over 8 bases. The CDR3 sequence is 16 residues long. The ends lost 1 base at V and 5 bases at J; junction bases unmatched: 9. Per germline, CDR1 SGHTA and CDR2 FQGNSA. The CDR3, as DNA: TGTGCCAGCAGCTTAGGCCGGGGGGGCCTTTCCGAGACCCAGTACTTC. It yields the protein CASSLGRGGLSETQYF.

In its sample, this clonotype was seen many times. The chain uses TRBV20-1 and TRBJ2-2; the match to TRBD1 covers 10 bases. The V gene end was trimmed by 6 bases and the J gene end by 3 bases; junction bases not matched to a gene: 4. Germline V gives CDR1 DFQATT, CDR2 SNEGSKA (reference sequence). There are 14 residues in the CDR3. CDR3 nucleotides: TGCAGTGCCTTCGGACAGGGGGACACCGGGGAGCTGTTTTTT. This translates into CSAFGQGDTGELFF.

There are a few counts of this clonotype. The CDR3 sequence: CASSGGIMETQYF. The DNA for the CDR3 is TGTGCCAGCAGTGGGGGGATTATGGAGACCCAGTACTTC. The J gene is TRBJ2-5, the V gene TRBV28, with D possibly matching TRBD2 (6 bases). This CDR3 spans 13 amino acids. The germline V gene encodes CDR1 MDHEN and CDR2 SYDVKM. The V end was cut by 5 bases, the J end by 5 bases, with 12 bases between.

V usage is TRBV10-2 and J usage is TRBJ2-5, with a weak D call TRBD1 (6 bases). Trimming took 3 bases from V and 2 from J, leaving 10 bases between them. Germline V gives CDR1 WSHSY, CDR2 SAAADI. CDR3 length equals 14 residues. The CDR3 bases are TGCGCCAGCAGTGACTCAGGGGTTCAAGAGACCCAGTACTTC. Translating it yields CASSDSGVQETQYF.

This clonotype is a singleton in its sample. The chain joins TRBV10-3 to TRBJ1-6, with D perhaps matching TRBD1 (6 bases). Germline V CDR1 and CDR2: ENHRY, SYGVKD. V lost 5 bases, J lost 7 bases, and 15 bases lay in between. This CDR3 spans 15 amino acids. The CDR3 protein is CAISLLQGLNSPLHF. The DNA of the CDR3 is TGTGCCATCAGTTTACTACAGGGTTTGAATTCACCCCTCCACTTT.

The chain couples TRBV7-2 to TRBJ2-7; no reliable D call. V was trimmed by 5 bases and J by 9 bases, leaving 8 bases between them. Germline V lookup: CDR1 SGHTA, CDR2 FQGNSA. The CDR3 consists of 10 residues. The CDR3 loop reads CASSRAGQYF. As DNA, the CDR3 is TGTGCCAGCAGCCGGGCCGGGCAGTACTTC.

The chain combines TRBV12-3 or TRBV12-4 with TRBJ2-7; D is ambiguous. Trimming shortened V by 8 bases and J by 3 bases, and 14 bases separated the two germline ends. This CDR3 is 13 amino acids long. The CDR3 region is CASSLGIVYEQYF. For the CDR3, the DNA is TGTGCCAGCTCCCTGGGGATAGTCTACGAGCAGTACTTC.

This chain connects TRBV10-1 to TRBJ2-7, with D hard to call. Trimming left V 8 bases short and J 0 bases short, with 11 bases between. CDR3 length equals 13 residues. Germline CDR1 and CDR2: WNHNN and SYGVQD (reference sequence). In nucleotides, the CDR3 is TGCGCCAGCCTGGATCTTATCTCCTACGAGCAGTACTTC. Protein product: CASLDLISYEQYF.

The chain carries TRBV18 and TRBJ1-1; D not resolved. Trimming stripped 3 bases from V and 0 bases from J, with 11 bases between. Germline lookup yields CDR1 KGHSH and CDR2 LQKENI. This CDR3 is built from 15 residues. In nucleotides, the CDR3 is TGTGCCAGCTCACCGCCCAGGAACATGAACACTGAAGCTTTCTTT. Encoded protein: CASSPPRNMNTEAFF.

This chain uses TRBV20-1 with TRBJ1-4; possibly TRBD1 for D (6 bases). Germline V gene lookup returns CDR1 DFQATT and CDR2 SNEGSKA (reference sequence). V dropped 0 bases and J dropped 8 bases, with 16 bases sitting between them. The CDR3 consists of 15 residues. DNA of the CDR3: TGCAGTGCTAGAGATTATCAGGGGATGGGGGAAAAACTGTTTTTT. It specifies CSARDYQGMGEKLFF.

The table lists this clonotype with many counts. CDR3 sequence reads: CASSLEGETGRRETQYF. In DNA, the CDR3 is TGTGCCAGCAGCTTAGAGGGGGAGACAGGGAGGCGAGAGACCCAGTACTTC. The V and J genes are TRBV7-9 and TRBJ2-5, with TRBD1 as a possible D gene (7 bases). This CDR3 is built from 17 residues. V lost 1 base and J lost 4, with 19 bases in between. Germline CDR1 reads SEHNR; CDR2 reads FQNEAQ (reference sequence).